Below are 23 T cell receptor beta chains sequenced from a single sample in a study of cytomegalovirus exposure and HLA in healthy donors. PCR employed 60 Vbeta and 13 Jbeta primers. TCRdb's table, derived via immunoSEQ multiplex PCR, lists solely in-frame clones and lacks some. The repertoire table contains approximately 120,000 clones. Sequenced: PBMCs. All receptors come from a man aged 25 to 40 in good health and CMV-seronegative.

The chain is built from TRBV18 and TRBJ1-3; TRBD1 aligns across 8 bases. Germline V gives CDR1 KGHSH, CDR2 LQKENI. The CDR3 totals 15 residues. Trimming at V came to 3 bases and at J to 4 bases, leaving 5 bases not matched to a gene. The DNA of the CDR3 is TGTGCCAGCTCACCCGCGACAGGGGCCGGAAACACCATATATTTT. Translated: CASSPATGAGNTIYF.

Points on this clone: The sample contains more than one DNA sequence encoding this CDR3. The chain combines TRBV27 with TRBJ2-1; the match to TRBD2 covers 9 bases. V lost 8 bases to trimming and J lost 6 bases; unmatched junction nucleotides: 11. The germline gives CDR1 MNHEY, CDR2 SMNVEV (reference sequence). The CDR3 runs to 15 residues. CDR3 protein: CASSLGLAGLNEQFF. The CDR3 DNA reads as TGTGCCAGCTCCCTTGGCCTAGCGGGGCTCAATGAGCAGTTCTTC.

This chain uses TRBV7-9 with TRBJ2-1; TRBD2 aligns across 12 bases. Germline CDR1 and CDR2: SEHNR and FQNEAQ (reference sequence). This CDR3 is built from 16 residues. V lost 6 bases, J lost 4 bases, and 7 bases stayed unmatched. This chain's CDR3 is CASRLLAGGTYNEQFF. The CDR3 DNA reads as TGTGCCAGCAGGTTACTAGCGGGGGGCACATACAATGAGCAGTTCTTC.

The chain uses TRBV30 and TRBJ2-3; D ambiguous. V gave up 5 bases and J gave up 6 bases, with 12 bases separating them. The CDR3 has 12 amino acids. The germline gives CDR1 GTSNPN, CDR2 SVGIG (reference sequence). Written as DNA, the CDR3 is TGTGCCTGGGGAGTTCGGTCCGATACGCAGTATTTT. Amino acids: CAWGVRSDTQYF.

The CDR3 protein is CASSQTPTGQGDSEQYF. CDR3 in DNA: TGCGCCAGCAGCCAGACCCCCACGGGACAGGGTGACTCCGAGCAGTACTTC. The chain combines TRBV4-3 with TRBJ2-5, with TRBD1 matching 9 bases. TRBJ2-7 matches the DNA end more closely, so the J call is doubtful. The CDR3 loop spans 17 amino acids. CDR1 is LGHNA and CDR2 is YSLEER in the germline V gene.

This chain joins TRBV6-5 and TRBJ1-4; 7 bases map to TRBD1. The CDR3 runs 12 residues. V was clipped by 6 bases and J by 11 bases; unmatched bases: 6. The V gene's germline CDR1 is MNHEY and CDR2 SVGAGI. Here the CDR3 reads CASRSDRDKLFF. For the CDR3, the DNA is TGTGCCAGCAGATCCGACAGGGACAAACTGTTTTTT.

This chain links TRBV4-3 with TRBJ2-7; possible D gene TRBD1, 6 bases. The CDR3 is 16 amino acids. CDR1 is LGHNA and CDR2 is YSLEER in the germline V gene. The V end was cut by 0 bases, the J end by 1 base, with 13 bases between. CDR3: CASSQEKGDPSYEQYF. Written as DNA, the CDR3 is TGCGCCAGCAGCCAAGAGAAGGGGGATCCATCCTACGAGCAGTACTTC.

V gene TRBV18 combines with J gene TRBJ2-2; 9 bases match TRBD2. CDR3 length equals 16 residues. Germline CDR1 is KGHSH and CDR2 is LQKENI. The trim removed 1 base at V and 3 bases at J, leaving 3 bases unmatched. The CDR3, as DNA: TGTGCCAGCTCACCACGTTTAGCGGGAGACACCGGGGAGCTGTTTTTT. It translates to CASSPRLAGDTGELFF.

DNA of the CDR3: TGTGCCTGGAGTGACGGGACTGCAGGTACCGGGGAGCTGTTTTTT. Its translation: CAWSDGTAGTGELFF. The chain recombines TRBV30 with TRBJ2-2, with D possibly matching TRBD2 (6 bases). The CDR3 loop spans 15 amino acids. Germline V gene lookup returns CDR1 GTSNPN and CDR2 SVGIG (reference sequence). Trimming stripped 1 base from V and 5 bases from J, with 14 bases between.

This chain joins TRBV6-1 and TRBJ2-3; possible D gene TRBD2, 5 bases. Trimming pared 3 bases from V and 4 bases from J, leaving 11 bases between. This CDR3 has 14 residues. Germline CDR1 is MNHNS and CDR2 is SASEGT. The CDR3 region is CASSEVGVADTQYF. The CDR3 nucleotides are TGTGCCAGCAGTGAGGTCGGGGTCGCAGATACGCAGTATTTT.

The CDR3 nucleotides read TGCGCCAGCAGCTTGCCGTCTGAAAAACTGTTTTTT. It yields the protein CASSLPSEKLFF. The chain links TRBV5-1 to TRBJ1-4; D not certain. CDR3 length equals 12 residues. The V end was cut by 1 base, the J end by 7 bases, with 5 bases between. In germline, CDR1 is SGHRS, CDR2 YFSETQ. The full variable domain, in which reference TRBV5-1 and TRBJ1-4 provide the parts outside the CDR3, is KAGVTQTPRYLIKTRGQQVTLSCSPISGHRSVSWYQQTPGQGLQFLFEYFSETQRNKGNFPGRFSGRQFSNSRSEMNVSTLELGDSALYLCASSLPSEKLFFGSGTQLSVL.

This chain joins TRBV28 and TRBJ2-6, with TRBD1 as a possible D gene (6 bases). The CDR3 runs 18 residues. The V end lost 3 bases, the J end lost 1 base, and 16 bases lay between the germline ends. Germline V gene lookup returns CDR1 MDHEN and CDR2 SYDVKM. The CDR3 DNA reads as TGTGCCAGCAGTTTGGACAGCGAAGTCCTTTCTGGGGCCAACGTCCTGACTTTC. Translated: CASSLDSEVLSGANVLTF.

The rearrangement joins TRBV30 to TRBJ2-7; D is unresolved. Germline V CDR1 and CDR2: GTSNPN, SVGIG (reference sequence). This CDR3 has 16 amino acids. The V end was cut by 0 bases, the J end by 9 bases, with 24 bases between. The CDR3 protein is CAWSVRMTRVSVRQYF. The CDR3 coding sequence is TGTGCCTGGAGTGTACGGATGACAAGAGTTAGTGTAAGGCAGTACTTC.

The rearrangement links TRBV7-3 to TRBJ2-1; 8 positions match TRBD1. CDR3 length equals 19 residues. The V segment lost 6 bases and the J segment 9 bases; nucleotides outside the gene matches: 25. Per germline, CDR1 SGHTA and CDR2 FQGTGA. This CDR3 is CASSSNRAGGGRGRGEQFF. The CDR3 DNA is TGTGCCAGCAGTTCCAACCGCGCAGGGGGCGGAAGGGGTCGTGGTGAGCAGTTCTTC.

The gene calls are TRBV2 and TRBJ2-7; 8 positions match TRBD1. The ends lost 8 bases at V and 2 bases at J; junction bases unmatched: 2. CDR3 length equals 12 residues. The germline V gene encodes CDR1 SNHLY and CDR2 FYNNEI. CDR3 residues: CASAGQAYEQYF. In nucleotides, the CDR3 is TGTGCCAGCGCGGGACAGGCCTACGAGCAGTACTTC.

The chain has TRBV19 and TRBJ1-6, with D possibly being TRBD1 (5 bases). Germline V gives CDR1 LNHDA, CDR2 SQIVND (reference sequence). V lost 4 bases and J 6 bases, leaving 10 bases between the germline ends. CDR3 length: 14 amino acids. This CDR3 reads CASSTTGSNSPLHF. CDR3 nucleotides: TGTGCCAGTAGTACCACAGGATCTAATTCACCCCTCCACTTT. Looking up the rest from reference TRBV19 and TRBJ1-6 gives the full variable domain: DGGITQSPKYLFRKEGQNVTLSCEQNLNHDAMYWYRQDPGQGLRLIYYSQIVNDFQKGDIAEGYSVSREKKESFPLTVTSAQKNPTAFYLCASSTTGSNSPLHFGNGTRLTVT.

The rearrangement uses TRBV6-5 and TRBJ2-5; TRBD1 aligns across 10 bases. Germline loops: CDR1 MNHEY, CDR2 SVGAGI. The V and J ends lost 5 bases and 2 bases, in that order; junction bases with no gene match: 2. The CDR3 runs to 14 residues. CDR3 DNA sequence: TGTGCCAGCAGTACGGGACAGGGGCAAGAGACCCAGTACTTC. Encoded protein: CASSTGQGQETQYF.

The rearrangement links TRBV5-1 to TRBJ1-1, with a possible D match to TRBD1 (5 bases). CDR1 and CDR2 (germline): SGHRS, YFSETQ. The CDR3 has 14 amino acids. V was pared by 1 base and J by 1 base, with 8 bases between. The CDR3 DNA reads as TGCGCCAGCAGCTTGATCGGGGGGAACACTGAAGCTTTCTTT. It encodes CASSLIGGNTEAFF.

CDR3 sequence (DNA): TGTGCCAGCAGTGGACAGGGGGCGTATGATGGCTACACCTTC. It specifies CASSGQGAYDGYTF. The chain couples TRBV27 to TRBJ1-2; TRBD1 matches at 11 bases. This CDR3 spans 14 amino acids. Losses at the gene ends were 5 bases for V and 6 bases for J; bases not matched to a gene: 5. In germline, CDR1 is MNHEY, CDR2 SMNVEV (reference sequence).

The genes are TRBV19 and TRBJ1-5; possible D gene TRBD1, 6 bases. CDR3 length: 14 amino acids. V lost 0 bases to trimming and J lost 7 bases, with 10 bases between them. Germline CDR1 and CDR2: LNHDA and SQIVND (reference sequence). CDR3 nucleotide sequence: TGTGCCAGTAGTATAGATGGTACAGGGCAGCCCCAGCATTTT. Residues: CASSIDGTGQPQHF. The full variable domain, with the rest looked up from reference TRBV19 and TRBJ1-5, is DGGITQSPKYLFRKEGQNVTLSCEQNLNHDAMYWYRQDPGQGLRLIYYSQIVNDFQKGDIAEGYSVSREKKESFPLTVTSAQKNPTAFYLCASSIDGTGQPQHFGDGTRLSIL.

The V and J genes are TRBV29-1 and TRBJ2-1; 7 bases fit TRBD2. CDR1 is SQVTM, CDR2 ANQGSEA, per germline. Trimming at V came to 2 bases and at J to 5 bases, leaving 3 bases not matched to a gene. This CDR3 comprises 13 residues. As DNA, the CDR3 is TGCAGCGTTGAATATCTAGCGGACAATGAGCAGTTCTTC. It yields the protein CSVEYLADNEQFF.

This sequence joins TRBV20-1 and TRBJ1-2; D not resolved. The CDR3 runs to 11 residues. Germline loops: CDR1 DFQATT, CDR2 SNEGSKA (reference sequence). Between the trimmed V and J ends, which lost 3 bases and 5 bases, there was a span of 7 bases. The CDR3 DNA reads TGCAGTGCTAGGCACAGTTATGGCTACACCTTC. Translating gives CSARHSYGYTF.

The DNA of the CDR3 is TGTGCCAGCTCACCGGGACTTGCGCTCTCTGGAAACACCATATATTTT. This gives the protein CASSPGLALSGNTIYF. The rearrangement links TRBV18 to TRBJ1-3; possible D gene TRBD1, 5 bases. Trimming took off 3 bases at V and 0 bases at J, with 12 bases between the two ends. The CDR3 totals 16 residues. Per the germline V gene, CDR1 is KGHSH and CDR2 is LQKENI.